The T cell receptor (beta chain) described here comes from a study of blood T cell repertoires in COVID-19. Study-wide background: Researchers got acute and convalescent COVID-19 samples from the United States, Italy and Spain.

Generated by immunoSEQ multiplex PCR, the TCRdb table keeps only in-frame clones and is missing some. The top ten clones hold about 9.5% of a sample with fewer than 45,000 clones, 75% to 90% of them seen once. The V and J ends lost 5 bases and 4 bases, in that order; junction bases with no gene match: 5. The germline gives CDR1 LNHDA, CDR2 SQIVND (reference sequence). The CDR3 length is 16 residues. The sequence came from an elderly man with active COVID-19. The specimen sequenced was peripheral blood. The chain employs TRBV19 and TRBJ2-1, with TRBD2 identical over 13 bases. DNA of the CDR3: TGTGCCAGTAGTCGGACTAGCGGGAGTAGTTACAATGAGCAGTTCTTC. Translated, it gives CASSRTSGSSYNEQFF.